One T cell receptor beta chain is described in this entry. These data come from a study of cytomegalovirus exposure and HLA in healthy donors. With V trimmed by 3 bases and J by 13 bases, 4 bases remained unmatched. The CDR3 totals 13 residues. Germline V gene lookup returns CDR1 SGHVS and CDR2 FNYEAQ. PCR amplification relied on 60 Vbeta primers (plus 13 Jbeta primers). The protocol was immunoSEQ multiplex PCR, while the TCRdb copy is restricted to in-frame clones and leaves out a portion. This sample has some 180,000 clones; around 75% occur once, and the top ten carry approximately 2.9%. This sequence originates from a male donor in good health and CMV-seronegative. V gene TRBV7-6 combines with J gene TRBJ2-1, with 12 bases lining up with TRBD2. The sequencing sample was made of PBMCs. The CDR3 region is CASSFGTSGLQFF. CDR3 sequence (DNA): TGTGCCAGCAGCTTTGGGACTAGCGGGCTTCAGTTCTTC.